The 14 T cell receptor beta chains presented below share a single source sample, sequenced in a study of beta chain features in type 1 diabetes. Every bit of the isolated RNA underwent reverse transcription, so sequencing read expressed TCRB transcripts. Sequencing used immunoSEQ multiplex PCR; TCRdb keeps in-frame clones, though not all of them. The sample holds 310,000 or so clones, approximately 10% seen once. The sequencing input was naive CD4+ T cells from blood. These receptors all stem from a woman between 25 and 40 years old in good health.

The chain links TRBV30 to TRBJ2-3; TRBD2 matches at 14 bases. V lost 2 bases, J lost 6 bases, and 10 bases stayed unmatched. CDR1 and CDR2 from the germline V gene are GTSNPN and SVGIG (reference sequence). This CDR3 contains 17 residues. In DNA form, the CDR3 reads TGTGCCTGGAGTTATCCGGGACTAGCGGGAGTGGCGGATACGCAGTATTTT. Translation: CAWSYPGLAGVADTQYF.

The V call is TRBV5-1, the J call TRBJ2-5; D might be TRBD2 (5 bases). In germline, CDR1 is SGHRS, CDR2 YFSETQ. Trimming stripped 2 bases from V and 0 bases from J, with 8 bases between. This CDR3 has 14 residues. The CDR3 sequence is CASSFQADQETQYF. The CDR3 DNA follows: TGCGCCAGCAGCTTTCAAGCGGACCAAGAGACCCAGTACTTC.

This clone was observed a few times. This chain links TRBV7-2 with TRBJ2-6, with a possible D match to TRBD1 (6 bases). Trimming pared 9 bases from V and 0 bases from J, leaving 9 bases between. The CDR3 covers 14 residues. CDR1 is SGHTA and CDR2 is FQGNSA in the germline V gene. In DNA form, the CDR3 reads TGTGCCAGGGAACAGGGCTCTGGGGCCAACGTCCTGACTTTC. This translates into CAREQGSGANVLTF.

This clone was counted between two and nine times. V and J are TRBV28 and TRBJ1-2; 10 positions match TRBD1. This CDR3 spans 13 amino acids. The germline gives CDR1 MDHEN, CDR2 SYDVKM. Losses at the gene ends were 8 bases for V and 4 bases for J; bases not matched to a gene: 4. The CDR3 is CASGRQGAYGYTF. DNA for the CDR3: TGTGCCAGCGGCAGACAGGGGGCCTATGGCTACACCTTC.

This chain links TRBV5-1 with TRBJ2-5; TRBD2 matches 11 bases. CDR1 is SGHRS, CDR2 YFSETQ, per germline. V was clipped by 2 bases and J by 5 bases; unmatched bases: 14. CDR3 length: 18 residues. CDR3 residues: CASSLGALGLAAGETQYF. For the CDR3, the DNA is TGCGCCAGCAGCTTAGGGGCGCTGGGACTAGCGGCCGGTGAGACCCAGTACTTC.

CDR3 sequence: CASSLSTGAIDTQYF. DNA of the CDR3: TGTGCCAGCAGTTTATCGACAGGGGCCATAGATACGCAGTATTTT. The chain carries TRBV27 and TRBJ2-3; 8 positions agree with TRBD1. Looked up from germline, CDR1 is MNHEY and CDR2 is SMNVEV (reference sequence). The ends lost 0 bases at V and 5 bases at J; junction bases unmatched: 4. There are 15 residues in the CDR3.

This clone was seen a handful of times. The rearrangement joins TRBV28 to TRBJ2-1; 8 positions match TRBD1. Germline-derived CDR1 and CDR2 are MDHEN and SYDVKM. The CDR3 contains 14 residues. V was pared by 7 bases and J by 8 bases, with 10 bases of the junction left unmatched. The CDR3 here is CASKTGQGVYEQFF. The CDR3, as DNA: TGTGCCAGCAAAACCGGACAGGGAGTCTATGAGCAGTTCTTC.

This chain links TRBV18 with TRBJ2-7; 7 bases align to TRBD1. CDR1 and CDR2 (germline): KGHSH, LQKENI. The J segment lost 2 bases and the V segment lost 3 bases, leaving 1 base of the junction unmatched. The CDR3 totals 13 residues. The CDR3 sequence is CASSPGQTYEQYF. DNA for the CDR3: TGTGCCAGCTCACCGGGACAGACCTACGAGCAGTACTTC.

V gene TRBV29-1 combines with J gene TRBJ1-1, with D uncertain. CDR1 is SQVTM and CDR2 is ANQGSEA in the germline V gene. The CDR3 spans 13 residues. Trimming removed 1 base from V and 0 bases from J, with 6 bases in between. The CDR3 sequence: CSVEGHMNTEAFF. DNA of the CDR3: TGCAGCGTTGAAGGACACATGAACACTGAAGCTTTCTTT.

This clone was recorded a few times. The gene calls are TRBV2 and TRBJ2-2; maybe TRBD2 (6 bases). Trimming took off 5 bases at V and 2 bases at J, with 18 bases between the two ends. In germline, CDR1 is SNHLY, CDR2 FYNNEI. CDR3 length: 17 residues. The CDR3 sequence is CASSSFGVAANTGELFF. The CDR3 DNA reads as TGTGCCAGCAGTTCCTTTGGGGTAGCGGCAAACACCGGGGAGCTGTTTTTT.

The rearrangement joins TRBV11-1 to TRBJ2-1, with 11 bases aligning to TRBD2. Trimming at V came to 1 base and at J to 3 bases, leaving 2 bases not matched to a gene. The CDR3 sequence is 16 residues long. Germline-derived CDR1 and CDR2 are SGHAT and FQDESV (reference sequence). CDR3: CASSLGGTSGYNEQFF. For the CDR3, the DNA is TGTGCCAGCAGCTTAGGAGGGACTAGCGGCTACAATGAGCAGTTCTTC.

This clone has just a few counts. This chain uses TRBV11-2 with TRBJ2-2; no reliable D call. The CDR3 covers 13 residues. Germline V lookup: CDR1 SGHAT, CDR2 FQNNGV. Trimming took 0 bases from V and 6 from J, leaving 5 bases between them. CDR3: CASSLEPAGELFF. The DNA of the CDR3 is TGTGCCAGCAGCTTAGAACCAGCCGGGGAGCTGTTTTTT.

The chain has TRBV4-3 and TRBJ1-4, with 8 bases matching TRBD1. This CDR3 has 16 amino acids. The germline V gene has CDR1 LGHNA and CDR2 YSLEER. V shed 4 bases and J 12 bases; nucleotides not matched to a gene: 16. The CDR3 sequence is CASSRLMDREGRELFF. As DNA, the CDR3 is TGCGCCAGCAGCCGACTAATGGACAGGGAGGGGAGGGAACTGTTTTTT.

The chain recombines TRBV2 with TRBJ1-5; TRBD1 agrees at 8 bases. Germline assignment: CDR1 SNHLY and CDR2 FYNNEI. This CDR3 has 15 residues. After removal of 6 bases from V and 1 base from J, the junction contained 5 bases not matched to a gene. Here the CDR3 reads CASSLDRASNQPQHF. As DNA, the CDR3 is TGTGCCAGCAGCTTGGACAGGGCCAGCAATCAGCCCCAGCATTTT.